The clone carrying this T cell receptor beta chain was seen more than once but under ten times. Its antigen is unknown. This entry comes from a study of T-cell memory formation after mild COVID-19. The study's findings and limits: Mainly CM and EM harbored the contracting CD4+ clones; mainly EMRA harbored the CD8+ ones. Second-wave clones peaking on day 37 lacked confirmed SARS-CoV-2 specificity. A subset of responding clones appeared in pre-infection memory, suggesting cross-reactive memory joined.

TCR alpha and TCR beta cDNA libraries carrying sample barcodes and UMIs came from 5'RACE with constant-segment primers. TCRdb analysed the 5' RACE reads with MiXCR anew, one entry per CDR3 protein. This sample carries roughly 130,000 distinct CDR3 sequences, over 15% of them seen once, and the ten largest clones take approximately 5.2%. The CDR3 extends over 13 amino acids. Trimming took off 3 bases at V and 6 bases at J, with 9 bases between the two ends. In germline, CDR1 is SGDLS, CDR2 YYNGEE. J is TRBJ2-2 and V is TRBV9; TRBD2 might be the D (6 bases). The source is a man aged 18 to 30 who had mild COVID-19 (a few samples of this study predate the infection). Cell type and time point are not known. The sequencing sample was made of PBMCs or a T cell subset sorted from them (not recorded which). The CDR3 region has the DNA TGTGCCAGCAGCGGGGGGGTTGCCGGGGAGCTGTTTTTT. Protein product: CASSGGVAGELFF.